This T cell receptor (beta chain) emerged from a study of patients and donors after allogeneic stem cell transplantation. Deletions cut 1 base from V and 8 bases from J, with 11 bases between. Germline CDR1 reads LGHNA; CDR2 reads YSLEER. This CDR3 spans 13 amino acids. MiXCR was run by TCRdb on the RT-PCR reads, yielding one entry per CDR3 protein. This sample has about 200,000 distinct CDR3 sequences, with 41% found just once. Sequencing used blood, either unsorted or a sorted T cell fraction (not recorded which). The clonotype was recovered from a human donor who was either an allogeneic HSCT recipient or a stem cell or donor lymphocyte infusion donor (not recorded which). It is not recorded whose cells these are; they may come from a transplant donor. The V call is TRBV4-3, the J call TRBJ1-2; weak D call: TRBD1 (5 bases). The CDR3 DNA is TGCGCCAGCAGCCAAGCCGGAGGGGACGGCTACACCTTC. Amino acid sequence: CASSQAGGDGYTF.